The next 9 T cell receptor beta chains were all read from a single sample in a study of neurological immune-mediated disorders. MiXCR, run by TCRdb on the 5' RACE reads, gives a single entry per CDR3 protein. The sample carries about 82,000 distinct CDR3 sequences, just over 2.5% recorded once. Sample: PBMCs. These receptors came from a woman in her thirties with multiple sclerosis.

This clonotype was found a few times. CDR3 sequence reads: CASSYLAGELFF. CDR3 DNA: TGTGCCAGCAGTTACCTTGCCGGGGAGCTGTTTTTT. This chain uses TRBV6-6 with TRBJ2-2; D is uncertain. The CDR3 totals 12 residues. Trimming stripped 2 bases from V and 6 bases from J, with 4 bases between. The germline gives CDR1 MNHNY, CDR2 SVGAGI (reference sequence).

This clonotype was seen many times. The chain employs TRBV7-2 and TRBJ1-1; 7 positions agree with TRBD1. The CDR3 extends over 14 amino acids. V lost 5 bases and J lost 6; bases outside the gene matches: 9. CDR1 is SGHTA and CDR2 is FQGNSA in the germline V gene. This CDR3 reads CASSALTGLAEAFF. The CDR3 DNA reads TGTGCCAGCAGCGCCTTGACAGGGTTGGCTGAAGCTTTCTTT.

This clonotype has ten or more counts. V gene TRBV6-2 or TRBV6-3 combines with J gene TRBJ2-4, with D possibly matching TRBD1 (5 bases). The CDR3 is 17 residues long. Trimming took off 5 bases at V and 0 bases at J, with 17 bases between the two ends. Germline CDR1 reads MNHEY; CDR2 reads SVGEGT. The CDR3 nucleotides are TGTGCCAGCAGTCACCGTGGGGCGGCCTTAGCCAAAAACATTCAGTACTTC. It encodes CASSHRGAALAKNIQYF.

This clonotype occurred many times. V and J are TRBV20-1 and TRBJ2-1; TRBD2 agrees at 9 bases. V was clipped by 1 base and J by 3 bases; unmatched bases: 4. Germline assignment: CDR1 DFQATT and CDR2 SNEGSKA (reference sequence). This CDR3 region has 15 residues. DNA of the CDR3: TGCAGTGCTAGAGTCCCTAGCGGGGACTACAATGAGCAGTTCTTC. Translated: CSARVPSGDYNEQFF.

The sample holds many counts of this clonotype. J is TRBJ2-5 and V is TRBV5-1; a possible D gene is TRBD1 (6 bases). The V end was cut by 3 bases, the J end by 4 bases, with 13 bases between. Germline lookup yields CDR1 SGHRS and CDR2 YFSETQ. This CDR3 is 14 amino acids long. DNA of the CDR3: TGCGCCAGCAGCTCGGGACACTTGGGAGAGACCCAGTACTTC. Amino acid sequence: CASSSGHLGETQYF.

This clonotype was counted at least ten times. CDR3 nucleotide sequence: TGTGCCACCAGTGACCAGACTAGTGGGAATGAGCAGTTCTTC. Translated, it gives CATSDQTSGNEQFF. The genes are TRBV24-1 and TRBJ2-1; D may be TRBD2 (6 bases). The germline V gene has CDR1 KGHDR and CDR2 SFDVKD. The CDR3 sequence is 14 residues long. The V end lost 4 bases, the J end lost 7 bases, and 13 bases lay between the germline ends.

This clonotype was counted between two and nine times. A much bigger clone sits one base away, suggesting this may be a read error. This chain joins TRBV20-1 and TRBJ1-6, with D maybe TRBD1 (5 bases). This CDR3 is 12 amino acids long. Germline V gene lookup returns CDR1 DFQATT and CDR2 SNEGSKA (reference sequence). CDR3 residues: CSASGFGSPLNF. DNA for the CDR3: TGCAGTGCCTCAGGGTTTGGTTCACCCCTCAACTTT.

This clonotype was observed many times. This sequence joins TRBV7-6 and TRBJ2-3; 8 bases match TRBD2. Germline V gives CDR1 SGHVS, CDR2 FNYEAQ. The CDR3 extends over 17 amino acids. V shed 1 base, J shed 3 bases, and the junction held 9 bases outside the gene matches. CDR3 bases: TGTGCCAGCAGCTTAGAGGGGAGACTAGCGTATACAGATACGCAGTATTTT. Translated: CASSLEGRLAYTDTQYF.

This clonotype was seen ten or more times. CDR3: CASSVADSGRVEQFF. Written as DNA, the CDR3 is TGTGCCAGCAGCGTAGCCGATAGCGGGAGGGTAGAGCAGTTCTTC. The chain couples TRBV9 to TRBJ2-1; 11 nucleotides match TRBD2. The CDR3 is 15 residues long. Losses at the gene ends were 0 bases for V and 10 bases for J; bases not matched to a gene: 6. Germline V gene sequence: CDR1 SGDLS, CDR2 YYNGEE.